The 23 T cell receptor beta chains presented below share a single source sample, sequenced in a study of blood T cell repertoires in COVID-19. Repertoires were generated with immunoSEQ multiplex PCR, while TCRdb's copy carries only in-frame clones and drops some. The table includes fewer than 250,000 clones, over 80% detected once. Material for sequencing was peripheral blood. Every receptor here comes from a woman between 70 and 85 years old with active or convalescent COVID-19.

The CDR3 loop reads CASGGQGSTEAFF. The CDR3 DNA reads TGCGCCAGCGGGGGCCAGGGAAGCACTGAAGCTTTCTTT. The chain employs TRBV5-1 and TRBJ1-1; D possibly corresponds to TRBD1 (6 bases). The CDR3 spans 13 residues. The germline V gene encodes CDR1 SGHRS and CDR2 YFSETQ. V lost 7 bases to trimming and J lost 4 bases, with 14 bases between them.

The V gene is TRBV11-2, the J gene TRBJ2-3; 9 bases agree with TRBD2. The V and J ends lost 6 bases and 3 bases, in that order; junction bases with no gene match: 13. The CDR3 consists of 17 residues. Germline V gene sequence: CDR1 SGHAT, CDR2 FQNNGV. The CDR3 nucleotides read TGTGCCAGCAGGTTGGGGCGAGCGGGAGGAGCAACAGATACGCAGTATTTT. It codes for CASRLGRAGGATDTQYF.

J is TRBJ2-1 and V is TRBV2; 12 bases fit TRBD2. Germline lookup yields CDR1 SNHLY and CDR2 FYNNEI. This CDR3 is 16 amino acids long. V lost 4 bases and J lost 7; bases outside the gene matches: 8. The chain's CDR3 is CASSGSSTSGRNEQFF. The CDR3 DNA is TGTGCCAGCAGTGGCTCCTCGACTAGCGGGAGAAATGAGCAGTTCTTC.

Remarks on this clone: Compared with germline, one end of the junction differs, possibly owing to a read error. The V gene is TRBV6-1, the J gene TRBJ2-3; TRBD1 matches at 8 bases. The CDR3 consists of 17 residues. Germline V gives CDR1 MNHNS, CDR2 SASEGT. The CDR3 loop is CASSKARQGPRVDTQYF. CDR3 bases: TGTGCCAGCAGTAAAGCCCGACAGGGGCCCCGGGTAGATACGCAGTATTTT.

This chain connects TRBV28 to TRBJ2-7; perhaps TRBD1 as D (8 bases). The CDR3 sequence is 13 residues long. Germline V gene data show CDR1 as MDHEN and CDR2 as SYDVKM. V was shortened by 7 bases and J by 4 bases, with 14 bases between the two germline ends. The CDR3, as DNA: TGTGCCAGCACCACAGGGGGGGCTTACGAGCAGTACTTC. Translation: CASTTGGAYEQYF.

The rearrangement links TRBV9 to TRBJ1-1; no firm D call. This CDR3 is built from 13 residues. Per germline, CDR1 SGDLS and CDR2 YYNGEE. Trimming left V 0 bases short and J 4 bases short, with 7 bases between. This CDR3 is CASSVAEGTEAFF. In nucleotides, the CDR3 is TGTGCCAGCAGCGTAGCGGAGGGCACTGAAGCTTTCTTT.

This clone was detected once. The CDR3 nucleotides read TGTGCCAGCAGCTCCCGACAGTACAATGAGCAGTTCTTC. It translates to CASSSRQYNEQFF. The rearrangement links TRBV9 to TRBJ2-1, with TRBD1 as a possible D gene (5 bases). CDR1 is SGDLS and CDR2 is YYNGEE in the germline V gene. Trimming removed 4 bases from V and 4 bases from J, with 9 bases in between. The CDR3 is made up of 13 amino acids.

The chain carries TRBV7-9 and TRBJ1-3, with unresolved D. The germline gives CDR1 SEHNR, CDR2 FQNEAQ (reference sequence). This CDR3 spans 12 amino acids. The ends were cut back, 2 bases at V and 4 bases at J, with 3 bases in the middle. The CDR3 DNA sequence: TGTGCCAGCAGCTTATCGGGAAACACCATATATTTT. Translated: CASSLSGNTIYF.

This clone was recorded once. The chain employs TRBV9 and TRBJ1-2, with D perhaps TRBD1 (5 bases). In germline, CDR1 is SGDLS, CDR2 YYNGEE. CDR3 size: 13 residues. Trimming pared 0 bases from V and 6 bases from J, leaving 9 bases between. CDR3 nucleotide sequence: TGTGCCAGCAGCGTAGATGGGGCACATGGCTACACCTTC. It is translated as CASSVDGAHGYTF.

The chain employs TRBV2 and TRBJ2-4, with D maybe TRBD1 (5 bases). The CDR3 spans 11 residues. Germline lookup yields CDR1 SNHLY and CDR2 FYNNEI. Deletions cut 10 bases from V and 14 bases from J, with 18 bases between. The CDR3: CAIPGPGKKYF. In DNA, the CDR3 is TGTGCCATTCCGGGTCCAGGGAAAAAGTACTTC.

Only one count was recorded for this clone. The chain uses TRBV10-1 and TRBJ2-1; TRBD2 matches 7 bases. V dropped 3 bases and J dropped 9; count of bases not matched to a gene: 20. The CDR3 runs 18 residues. Germline CDR1 reads WNHNN; CDR2 reads SYGVQD (reference sequence). The CDR3 coding sequence is TGCGCCAGCAGTGATTTAATGCGGGAGCCGTCCGTTGGGGGTGAGCAGTTCTTC. Its translation: CASSDLMREPSVGGEQFF.

The chain carries TRBV24-1 and TRBJ2-6; D is perhaps TRBD1 (5 bases). The ends were cut back, 4 bases at V and 1 base at J, with 19 bases in the middle. CDR1 and CDR2 (germline): KGHDR, SFDVKD. The CDR3 has 19 residues. The CDR3 sequence: CATSDPTPRDASGANVLTF. The CDR3 DNA is TGTGCCACCAGTGACCCTACCCCCAGGGATGCTTCTGGGGCCAACGTCCTGACTTTC.

This clone was seen more than once but under ten times. This CDR3 reads CASREDRVSPLHF. The CDR3 bases are TGTGCCAGCAGGGAGGACAGGGTTTCACCCCTCCACTTT. The chain employs TRBV5-4 and TRBJ1-6; 8 bases fit TRBD1. Germline V gene sequence: CDR1 SGHNT, CDR2 YYREEE (reference sequence). The ends lost 5 bases at V and 9 bases at J; junction bases unmatched: 4. CDR3 length equals 13 residues.

In this sample, this clone turned up once. This chain connects TRBV18 to TRBJ1-1; the D is unclear. The CDR3 has 15 amino acids. Trimming pared 2 bases from V and 1 base from J, leaving 11 bases between. Germline lookup yields CDR1 KGHSH and CDR2 LQKENI. The CDR3 spells CASSPAGIKNTEAFF. CDR3 DNA: TGTGCCAGCTCACCAGCCGGGATCAAGAACACTGAAGCTTTCTTT. The full variable domain, with the rest looked up from reference TRBV18 and TRBJ1-1, is NAGVMQNPRHLVRRRGQEARLRCSPMKGHSHVYWYRQLPEEGLKFMVYLQKENIIDESGMPKERFSAEFPKEGPSILRIQQVVRGDSAAYFCASSPAGIKNTEAFFGQGTRLTVV.

The V and J genes are TRBV29-1 and TRBJ1-5; the D is unclear. The CDR3 sequence is 13 residues long. Per germline, CDR1 SQVTM and CDR2 ANQGSEA. With 6 bases removed from V and 3 bases from J, the gap between germline ends came to 12 bases. CDR3 in amino acids: CSVLASPNQPQHF. In DNA form, the CDR3 reads TGCAGCGTCTTGGCTTCTCCCAATCAGCCCCAGCATTTT.

The CDR3 loop is CASSVALGAKGHNEQFF. The CDR3, as DNA: TGTGCCAGCAGCGTAGCTTTAGGGGCCAAGGGGCACAATGAGCAGTTCTTC. This sequence joins TRBV9 and TRBJ2-1; TRBD1 is a possible D gene (5 bases). Germline CDR1 reads SGDLS; CDR2 reads YYNGEE. The CDR3 sequence is 17 residues long. With 0 bases removed from V and 5 bases from J, the gap between germline ends came to 18 bases.

The chain carries TRBV5-1 and TRBJ2-7; 8 bases are shared with TRBD2. The CDR3 loop spans 12 amino acids. J lost 6 bases, V lost 2 bases, and 1 base had no gene match. Germline CDR1 is SGHRS and CDR2 is YFSETQ. CDR3 in amino acids: CASSFTSGEQYF. In DNA, the CDR3 is TGCGCCAGCAGCTTTACTAGCGGCGAGCAGTACTTC.

The chain has TRBV19 and TRBJ1-4; D is ambiguous. This CDR3 has 13 amino acids. CDR1 is LNHDA, CDR2 SQIVND, per germline (reference sequence). V was pared by 9 bases and J by 8 bases, with 16 bases between. This CDR3 reads CASHRVPGEKLFF. CDR3 DNA sequence: TGTGCCAGCCACCGGGTTCCGGGGGAAAAACTGTTTTTT.

J is TRBJ2-2 and V is TRBV5-1; TRBD2 matches 14 bases. The CDR3 has 16 residues. The germline gives CDR1 SGHRS, CDR2 YFSETQ. J gave up 6 bases and V 4 bases, and 5 bases lay outside the gene matches. CDR3 sequence reads: CASSPLTSGGAGELFF. DNA for the CDR3: TGCGCCAGCAGCCCCCTGACTAGCGGGGGGGCCGGGGAGCTGTTTTTT.

This clone was counted once. This sequence joins TRBV9 and TRBJ1-4; 8 bases match TRBD1. CDR3 length: 15 amino acids. Germline CDR1 is SGDLS and CDR2 is YYNGEE. The junction had 10 bases not matched to a gene; V was cut back by 2 bases and J by 10 bases. Written as DNA, the CDR3 is TGTGCCAGCAGCGTGGAGTACACCGGGACAGGAAAACTGTTTTTT. It codes for CASSVEYTGTGKLFF.

The CDR3 here is CASSMSGSALPETQYF. DNA of the CDR3: TGCGCCAGCAGCATGTCGGGTTCAGCCCTCCCCGAGACCCAGTACTTC. The chain joins TRBV5-1 to TRBJ2-5; no reliable D call. Germline CDR1 is SGHRS and CDR2 is YFSETQ. This CDR3 is built from 16 residues. The V gene lost 4 bases and the J gene lost 5 bases, with 21 bases spanning the gap.

This clone was found many times. V gene TRBV10-3 combines with J gene TRBJ1-1; a possible D gene is TRBD1 (6 bases). CDR3 size: 17 residues. Germline V lookup: CDR1 ENHRY, CDR2 SYGVKD. V lost 8 bases and J 0 bases, leaving 22 bases between the germline ends. CDR3 DNA sequence: TGTGCCATCTCGGTTGTGGGGCAAGACAGGCTGAACACTGAAGCTTTCTTT. This encodes CAISVVGQDRLNTEAFF.

The chain is built from TRBV30 and TRBJ2-7, with 10 nucleotides matching TRBD2. Germline V CDR1 and CDR2: GTSNPN, SVGIG (reference sequence). This CDR3 has 13 residues. Trimming took 4 bases from V and 6 from J; bases not matched to a gene: 6. CDR3 nucleotides: TGTGCCTGGATCGGGCTAGCGGGAGTCGAGCAGTACTTC. Translated: CAWIGLAGVEQYF.